This TCR beta chain was captured in a study of blood T cell repertoires in COVID-19. Whole-study context: T cells, B-cell-depleted T cells, or PBMCs supplied cDNA or gDNA.

This CDR3 contains 14 residues. J was trimmed by 3 bases and V by 7 bases; bases with no gene match: 7. In germline, CDR1 is SNHLY, CDR2 FYNNEI. TCRdb keeps only in-frame clones here, not all; method: immunoSEQ multiplex PCR. The repertoire has roughly 250,000 clones, approximately 85% of them found once; the top ten carry more than 4%. This receptor was identified in a man aged 45-65 years with acute or convalescent COVID-19. Sequencing was carried out using peripheral blood. The J gene is TRBJ2-7, the V gene TRBV2; 9 bases agree with TRBD1. The CDR3 nucleotides are TGTGCCAGCACCGAACAGGGGGCGGTCTACGAGCAGTACTTC. Its protein is CASTEQGAVYEQYF.